This T cell receptor beta chain originates from a study of T cells in Graves' hyperthyroidism and ophthalmopathy. Study conclusions and caveats: Blood also held most thyroid clonotypes expanded beyond 0.001.

Regions amplified from RNA transcripts were the TCR beta CDR3 regions. An initial round of RT-PCR targeting the TCR CDR3 relied on the HTBI primer set. TCRdb ran MiXCR on the multiplex PCR reads and lists one entry per CDR3 protein. Of roughly 630,000 distinct CDR3 sequences listed, 15% to 18% are singletons. This clonotype occurred many times. Its antigen is unknown. The clonotype comes from a woman younger than 45 with Graves' hyperthyroidism. The source material was blood.

The DNA for the CDR3 is TGTGCCAGCAGTGCGAGTGGGACAGGGTATTCACCCCTCCACTTT. Residues: CASSASGTGYSPLHF. The chain couples TRBV28 to TRBJ1-6; 9 bases align to TRBD1. This CDR3 has 15 residues. Germline V gene data show CDR1 as MDHEN and CDR2 as SYDVKM. With 5 bases clipped from V and 8 bases from J, the junction kept 7 bases outside the gene matches.